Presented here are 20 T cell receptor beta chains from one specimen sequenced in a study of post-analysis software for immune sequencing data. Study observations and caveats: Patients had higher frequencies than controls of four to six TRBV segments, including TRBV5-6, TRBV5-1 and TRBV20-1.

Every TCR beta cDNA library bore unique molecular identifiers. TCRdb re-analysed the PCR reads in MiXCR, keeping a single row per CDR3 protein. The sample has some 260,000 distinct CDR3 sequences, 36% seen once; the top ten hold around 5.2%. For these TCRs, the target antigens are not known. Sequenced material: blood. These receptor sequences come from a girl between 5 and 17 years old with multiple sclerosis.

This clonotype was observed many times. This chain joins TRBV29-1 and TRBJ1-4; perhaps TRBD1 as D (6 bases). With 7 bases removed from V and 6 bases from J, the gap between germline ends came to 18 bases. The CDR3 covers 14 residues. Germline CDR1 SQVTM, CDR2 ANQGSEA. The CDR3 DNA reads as TGCAGCGCTGTCAGGGGAGGTTCGGATGAAAAACTGTTTTTT. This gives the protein CSAVRGGSDEKLFF. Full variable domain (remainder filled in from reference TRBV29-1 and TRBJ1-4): SAVISQKPSRDICQRGTSLTIQCQVDSQVTMMFWYRQQPGQSLTLIATANQGSEATYESGFVIDKFPISRPNLTFSTLTVSNMSPEDSSIYLCSAVRGGSDEKLFFGSGTQLSVL.

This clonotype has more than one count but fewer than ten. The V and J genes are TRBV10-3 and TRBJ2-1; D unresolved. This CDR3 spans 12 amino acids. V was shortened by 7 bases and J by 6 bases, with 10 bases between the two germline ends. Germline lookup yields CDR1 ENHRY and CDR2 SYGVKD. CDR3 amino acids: CAIMDAPNEQFF. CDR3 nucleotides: TGTGCCATCATGGACGCCCCCAATGAGCAGTTCTTC.

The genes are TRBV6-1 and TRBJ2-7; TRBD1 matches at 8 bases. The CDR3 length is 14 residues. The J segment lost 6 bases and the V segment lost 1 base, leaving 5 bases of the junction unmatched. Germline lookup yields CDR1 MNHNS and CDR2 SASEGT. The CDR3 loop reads CASSEGTGFGEQYF. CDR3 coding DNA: TGTGCCAGCAGTGAAGGGACAGGGTTTGGCGAGCAGTACTTC.

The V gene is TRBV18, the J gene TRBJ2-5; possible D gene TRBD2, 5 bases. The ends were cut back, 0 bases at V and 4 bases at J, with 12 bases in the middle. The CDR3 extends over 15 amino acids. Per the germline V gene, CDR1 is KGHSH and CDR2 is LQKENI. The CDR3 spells CASSPPARAGETQYF. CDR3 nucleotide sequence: TGTGCCAGCTCACCACCGGCGAGGGCCGGAGAGACCCAGTACTTC.

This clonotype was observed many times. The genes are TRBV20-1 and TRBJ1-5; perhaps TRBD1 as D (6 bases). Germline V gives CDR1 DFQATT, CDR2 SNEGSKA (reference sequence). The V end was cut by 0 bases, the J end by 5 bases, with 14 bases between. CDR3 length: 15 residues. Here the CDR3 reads CSARDRSGVDQPQHF. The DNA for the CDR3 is TGCAGTGCTAGAGATCGTTCAGGGGTAGATCAGCCCCAGCATTTT.

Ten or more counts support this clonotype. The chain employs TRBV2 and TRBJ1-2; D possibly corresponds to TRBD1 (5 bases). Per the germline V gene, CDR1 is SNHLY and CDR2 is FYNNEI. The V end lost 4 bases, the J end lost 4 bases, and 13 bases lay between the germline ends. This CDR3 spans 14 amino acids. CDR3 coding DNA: TGTGCCAGCAGTGCCCCCCAGGGACTCTATGGCTACACCTTC. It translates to CASSAPQGLYGYTF.

The CDR3: CASGVLRESEQFF. CDR3 nucleotide sequence: TGTGCTAGTGGTGTGTTGCGGGAGAGTGAGCAGTTCTTC. The chain carries TRBV12-5 and TRBJ2-1; 7 bases fit TRBD2. The CDR3 covers 13 residues. V trimming: 5 bases; J trimming: 9 bases; junction bases outside the gene matches: 7. Per germline, CDR1 LGHNT and CDR2 FRNRAP.

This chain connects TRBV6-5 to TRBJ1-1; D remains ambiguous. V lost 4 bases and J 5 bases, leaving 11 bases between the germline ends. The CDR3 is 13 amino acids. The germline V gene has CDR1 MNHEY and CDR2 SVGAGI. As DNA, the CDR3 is TGTGCCAGCAGTTCTACCCCAGGTACTGAAGCTTTCTTT. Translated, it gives CASSSTPGTEAFF.

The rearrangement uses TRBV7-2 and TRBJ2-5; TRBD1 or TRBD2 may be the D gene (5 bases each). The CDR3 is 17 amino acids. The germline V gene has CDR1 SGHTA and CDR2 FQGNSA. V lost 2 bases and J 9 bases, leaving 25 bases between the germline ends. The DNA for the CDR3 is TGTGCCAGCAGCTTATCGGGGCTACGGCCGGGTATCATGCCCCAGTACTTC. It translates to CASSLSGLRPGIMPQYF.

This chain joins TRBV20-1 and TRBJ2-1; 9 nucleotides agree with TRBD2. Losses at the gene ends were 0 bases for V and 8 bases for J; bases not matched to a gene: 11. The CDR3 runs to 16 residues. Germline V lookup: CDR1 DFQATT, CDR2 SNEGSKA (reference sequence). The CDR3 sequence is CSARDELAGLRDEQFF. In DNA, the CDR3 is TGCAGTGCTAGAGATGAACTAGCGGGTCTTCGGGATGAGCAGTTCTTC.

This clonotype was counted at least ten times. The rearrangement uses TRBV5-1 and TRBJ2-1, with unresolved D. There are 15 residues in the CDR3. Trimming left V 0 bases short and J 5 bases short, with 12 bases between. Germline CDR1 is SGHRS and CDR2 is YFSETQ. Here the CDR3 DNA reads TGCGCCAGCAGCTTGGATAGCCCATCAAACAATGAGCAGTTCTTC. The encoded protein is CASSLDSPSNNEQFF.

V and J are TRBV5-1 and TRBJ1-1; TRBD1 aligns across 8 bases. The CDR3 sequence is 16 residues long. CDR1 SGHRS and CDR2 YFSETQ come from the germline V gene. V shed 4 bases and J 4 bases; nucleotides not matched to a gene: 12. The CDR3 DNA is TGCGCCAGCAGCGGAGGCCGGGACAGGAGGGGCACTGAAGCTTTCTTT. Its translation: CASSGGRDRRGTEAFF.

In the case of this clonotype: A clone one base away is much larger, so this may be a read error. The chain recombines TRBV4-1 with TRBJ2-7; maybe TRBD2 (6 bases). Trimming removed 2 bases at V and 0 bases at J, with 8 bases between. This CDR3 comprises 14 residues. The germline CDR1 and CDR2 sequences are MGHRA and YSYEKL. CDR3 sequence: CASSQWDCSYEQYF. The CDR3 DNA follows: TGCGCCAGCAGCCAATGGGACTGCTCCTACGAGCAGTACTTC.

The CDR3 nucleotides read TGCGCCAGCAGCTCTATGAGGGGAGGGGAGACCCAGTACTTC. The encoded protein is CASSSMRGGETQYF. The chain is built from TRBV5-1 and TRBJ2-5; 7 nucleotides line up with TRBD2. V lost 3 bases, J lost 5 bases, and 7 bases stayed unmatched. Germline CDR1 reads SGHRS; CDR2 reads YFSETQ. The length of the CDR3 is 14 residues.

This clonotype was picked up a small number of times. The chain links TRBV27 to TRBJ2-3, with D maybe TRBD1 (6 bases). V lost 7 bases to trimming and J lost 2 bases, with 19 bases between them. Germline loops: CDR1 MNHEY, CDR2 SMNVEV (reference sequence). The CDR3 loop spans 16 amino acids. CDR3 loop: CASKPQGFAITDTQYF. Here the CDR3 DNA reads TGTGCCAGCAAACCCCAGGGGTTCGCCATCACAGATACGCAGTATTTT.

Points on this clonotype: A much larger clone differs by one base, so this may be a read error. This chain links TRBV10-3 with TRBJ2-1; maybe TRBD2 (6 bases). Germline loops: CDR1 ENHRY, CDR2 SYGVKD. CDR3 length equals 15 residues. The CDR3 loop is CAISESGGGGNGQFF. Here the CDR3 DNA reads TGTGCCATCAGTGAGTCTGGTGGGGGAGGCAATGGGCAGTTCTTC.

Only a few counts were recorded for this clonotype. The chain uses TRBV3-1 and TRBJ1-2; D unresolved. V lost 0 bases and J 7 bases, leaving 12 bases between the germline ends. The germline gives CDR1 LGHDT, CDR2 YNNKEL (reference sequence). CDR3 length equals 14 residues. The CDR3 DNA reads TGTGCCAGCAGCCAAGATGAAAGGTTTGGTGGCTACACCTTC. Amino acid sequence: CASSQDERFGGYTF.

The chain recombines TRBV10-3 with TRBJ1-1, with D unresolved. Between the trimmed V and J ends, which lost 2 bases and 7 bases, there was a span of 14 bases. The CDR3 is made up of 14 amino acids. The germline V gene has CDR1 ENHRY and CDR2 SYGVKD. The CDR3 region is CAISEPTYTDEAFF. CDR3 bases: TGTGCCATCAGTGAGCCCACCTATACAGATGAAGCTTTCTTT.

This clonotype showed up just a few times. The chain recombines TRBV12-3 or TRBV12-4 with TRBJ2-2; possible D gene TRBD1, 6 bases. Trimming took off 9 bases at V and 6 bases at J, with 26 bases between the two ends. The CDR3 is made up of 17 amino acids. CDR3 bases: TGTGCCAGTACTCAGGGGATCCTTACCGTGCAACCCGGGGAGCTGTTTTTT. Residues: CASTQGILTVQPGELFF.

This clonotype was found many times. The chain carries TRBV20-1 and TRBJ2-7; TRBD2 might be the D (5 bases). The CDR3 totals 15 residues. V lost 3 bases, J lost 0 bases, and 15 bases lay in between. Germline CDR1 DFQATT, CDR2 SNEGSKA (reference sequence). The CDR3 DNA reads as TGCAGTGCTAGCCTCGGCGGTAGCGTCTCCTACGAGCAGTACTTC. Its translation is CSASLGGSVSYEQYF.